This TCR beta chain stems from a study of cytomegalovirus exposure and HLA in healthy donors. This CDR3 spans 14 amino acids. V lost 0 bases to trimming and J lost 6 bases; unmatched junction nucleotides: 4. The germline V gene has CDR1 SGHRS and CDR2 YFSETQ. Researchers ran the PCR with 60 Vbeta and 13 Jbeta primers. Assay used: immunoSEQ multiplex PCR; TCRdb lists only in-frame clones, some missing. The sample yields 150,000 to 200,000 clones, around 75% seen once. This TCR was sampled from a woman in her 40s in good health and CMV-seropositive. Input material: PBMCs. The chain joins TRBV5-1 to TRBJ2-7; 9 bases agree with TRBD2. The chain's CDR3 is CASSLEVAGVEQYF. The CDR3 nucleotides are TGCGCCAGCAGCTTGGAAGTAGCGGGAGTCGAGCAGTACTTC.